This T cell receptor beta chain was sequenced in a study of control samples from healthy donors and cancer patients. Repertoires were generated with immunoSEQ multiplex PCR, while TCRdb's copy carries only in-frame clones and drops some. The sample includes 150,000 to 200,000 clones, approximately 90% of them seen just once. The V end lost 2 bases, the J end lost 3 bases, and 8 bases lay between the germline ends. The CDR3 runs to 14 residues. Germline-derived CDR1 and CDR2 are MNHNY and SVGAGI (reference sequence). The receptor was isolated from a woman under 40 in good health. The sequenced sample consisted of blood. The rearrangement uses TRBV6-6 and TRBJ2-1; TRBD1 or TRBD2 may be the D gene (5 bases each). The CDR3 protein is CASSYGGVYNEQFF. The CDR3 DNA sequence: TGTGCCAGCAGTTACGGGGGAGTCTACAATGAGCAGTTCTTC.